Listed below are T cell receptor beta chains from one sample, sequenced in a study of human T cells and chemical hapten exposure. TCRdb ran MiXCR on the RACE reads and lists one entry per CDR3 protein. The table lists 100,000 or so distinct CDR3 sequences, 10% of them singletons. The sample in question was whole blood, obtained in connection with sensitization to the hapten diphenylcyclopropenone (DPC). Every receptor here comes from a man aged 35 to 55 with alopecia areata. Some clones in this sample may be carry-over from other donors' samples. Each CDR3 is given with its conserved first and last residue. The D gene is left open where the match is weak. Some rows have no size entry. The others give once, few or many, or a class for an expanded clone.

CDR3: CASSQAGPPNTEAFF
DNA: TGTGCCAGCAGCCAAGCGGGACCCCCGAACACTGAAGCTTTCTTT
length: 15
D: -
size: -
J: TRBJ1-1
V: TRBV4-2

CDR3: CAGRLAGGPDTQYF
DNA: TGTGCCGGACGCTTGGCGGGAGGGCCGGATACGCAGTATTTT
length: 14
D: TRBD2
size: few
J: TRBJ2-3
V: TRBV7-2

CDR3: CASRQGVRSGANVLTF
DNA: TGTGCCAGCAGGCAGGGGGTCCGATCTGGGGCCAACGTCCTGACTTTC
length: 16
D: TRBD1
size: few
J: TRBJ2-6
V: TRBV6-2/TRBV6-3

CDR3: CASSQGQGVGRLTF
DNA: TGCGCCAGCAGCCAAGGACAGGGAGTCGGACGTTTGACTTTC
length: 14
D: TRBD1
size: few
J: TRBJ2-6
V: TRBV4-3

CDR3: CASSKAPIGELFF
DNA: TGTGCCAGCAGCAAAGCGCCCATAGGGGAGCTGTTTTTT
length: 13
D: -
size: -
J: TRBJ2-2
V: TRBV21-1

CDR3: CAWSTPLGEQYF
DNA: TGTGCCTGGAGTACTCCCCTGGGCGAGCAGTACTTC
length: 12
D: -
size: -
J: TRBJ2-7
V: TRBV30

CDR3: CASSLVGKGDYGYTF
DNA: TGTGCCAGCAGCTTGGTCGGGAAAGGCGACTATGGCTACACCTTC
length: 15
D: -
size: -
J: TRBJ1-2
V: TRBV5-6

CDR3: CSVRGTSGSGVNEQFF
DNA: TGCAGCGTTCGAGGGACTAGCGGGAGTGGAGTCAATGAGCAGTTCTTC
length: 16
D: TRBD2
size: few
J: TRBJ2-1
V: TRBV29-1

CDR3: CASSLRNLQETQYF
DNA: TGTGCCAGCAGTTTGAGGAACCTCCAGGAGACCCAGTACTTC
length: 14
D: -
size: -
J: TRBJ2-5
V: TRBV28

CDR3: CASSTRGPPSTDTQYF
DNA: TGTGCCAGCAGCACCCGCGGGCCGCCTAGCACAGATACGCAGTATTTT
length: 16
D: -
size: -
J: TRBJ2-3
V: TRBV9

CDR3: CASKNAGSSYEQYF
DNA: TGTGCCAGTAAAAACGCAGGGAGCTCCTACGAGCAGTACTTC
length: 14
D: -
size: -
J: TRBJ2-7
V: TRBV3-1

CDR3: CASGLDRGILSNQPQHF
DNA: TGTGCTAGTGGTTTGGACAGGGGTATACTTAGCAATCAGCCCCAGCATTTT
length: 17
D: TRBD1
size: many
J: TRBJ1-5
V: TRBV12-5

CDR3: CSARETLAKNIQYF
DNA: TGCAGTGCTAGAGAGACACTAGCCAAAAACATTCAGTACTTC
length: 14
D: -
size: few
J: TRBJ2-4
V: TRBV20-1

CDR3: CASSPAKTHTQYF
DNA: TGTGCCAGCTCACCAGCCAAAACCCATACGCAGTATTTT
length: 13
D: -
size: -
J: TRBJ2-3
V: TRBV18

CDR3: CASSHAGVGQPQNF
DNA: TGCGCCAGCAGCCACGCAGGGGTCGGGCAGCCCCAGAATTTT
length: 14
D: -
size: -
J: TRBJ1-5
V: TRBV4-3

CDR3: CASSPGLAGGAPDEQYF
DNA: TGTGCCAGCAGCCCTGGACTAGCGGGAGGGGCGCCGGACGAGCAGTACTTC
length: 17
D: TRBD2
size: -
J: TRBJ2-7
V: TRBV27

CDR3: CASSRSTSGRASTDTQYF
DNA: TGCGCCAGCAGTCGGTCTACTAGCGGGAGGGCTAGCACAGATACGCAGTATTTT
length: 18
D: TRBD2
size: -
J: TRBJ2-3
V: TRBV10-2

CDR3: CASSGLDSSYSGNTIYF
DNA: TGTGCCAGCAGCGGATTGGACAGCTCTTACTCTGGAAACACCATATATTTT
length: 17
D: -
size: many
J: TRBJ1-3
V: TRBV9

CDR3: CASSEATGPYQPQHF
DNA: TGTGCCAGCAGTGAAGCAACAGGGCCGTATCAGCCCCAGCATTTT
length: 15
D: -
size: -
J: TRBJ1-5
V: TRBV6-1

CDR3: CASRDRLKGSYEQYF
DNA: TGTGCCAGCCGGGACAGGTTAAAGGGGTCCTACGAGCAGTACTTC
length: 15
D: -
size: -
J: TRBJ2-7
V: TRBV21-1

CDR3: CSARPLADNEQFF
DNA: TGCAGTGCCCGCCCTCTAGCCGACAATGAGCAGTTCTTC
length: 13
D: -
size: many
J: TRBJ2-1
V: TRBV20-1

CDR3: CASTDLRAVNTGELFF
DNA: TGTGCCAGCACTGACCTGAGGGCGGTGAACACCGGGGAGCTGTTTTTT
length: 16
D: -
size: -
J: TRBJ2-2
V: TRBV6-2/TRBV6-3

CDR3: CASSPDRGHTGELFF
DNA: TGTGCCAGCTCACCAGACAGGGGGCACACCGGGGAGCTGTTTTTT
length: 15
D: TRBD1
size: -
J: TRBJ2-2
V: TRBV18

CDR3: CASSWAAEAFF
DNA: TGTGCCAGCAGTTGGGCTGCTGAAGCTTTCTTT
length: 11
D: -
size: few
J: TRBJ1-1
V: TRBV28

CDR3: CATGGSYNEQFF
DNA: TGTGCCACGGGTGGGTCCTACAATGAGCAGTTCTTC
length: 12
D: -
size: few
J: TRBJ2-1
V: TRBV12-3/TRBV12-4

CDR3: CASSKAWQGPSFYEQYF
DNA: TGTGCCAGCAGCAAAGCATGGCAGGGGCCTTCTTTCTACGAGCAGTACTTC
length: 17
D: -
size: few
J: TRBJ2-7
V: TRBV21-1

CDR3: CASSYFEEPTDTQYF
DNA: TGTGCCAGCAGTTACTTTGAGGAGCCCACAGATACGCAGTATTTT
length: 15
D: -
size: -
J: TRBJ2-3
V: TRBV6-5

CDR3: CSVEKPTSGRWGELFF
DNA: TGCAGCGTTGAAAAGCCGACTAGCGGGAGATGGGGGGAGCTGTTTTTT
length: 16
D: TRBD2
size: -
J: TRBJ2-2
V: TRBV29-1

CDR3: CSVGDRGDYGYTF
DNA: TGCAGCGTAGGGGACCGGGGGGACTATGGCTACACCTTC
length: 13
D: -
size: -
J: TRBJ1-2
V: TRBV29-1

CDR3: CASRGLSYEQYF
DNA: TGTGCCAGCAGGGGTCTCTCCTACGAGCAGTACTTC
length: 12
D: -
size: -
J: TRBJ2-7
V: TRBV7-2

CDR3: CASSLLGETQYF
DNA: TGTGCCAGCAGTTTATTGGGTGAGACCCAGTACTTC
length: 12
D: -
size: many
J: TRBJ2-5
V: TRBV12-3/TRBV12-4

CDR3: CSVGPGGGTEAFF
DNA: TGCAGCGTTGGCCCGGGGGGAGGAACTGAAGCTTTCTTT
length: 13
D: -
size: many
J: TRBJ1-1
V: TRBV29-1

CDR3: CASRAGGSSTQYF
DNA: TGTGCCAGCAGGGCAGGCGGGAGTAGTACGCAGTATTTT
length: 13
D: TRBD2
size: few
J: TRBJ2-3
V: TRBV5-4

CDR3: CASSFLAGGGNEQFF
DNA: TGTGCCAGCAGTTTCCTAGCGGGAGGGGGGAATGAGCAGTTCTTC
length: 15
D: TRBD2
size: once
J: TRBJ2-1
V: TRBV27

CDR3: CASSIDRTNSPLHF
DNA: TGTGCCAGTAGTATAGATCGGACAAATTCACCCCTCCACTTT
length: 14
D: -
size: -
J: TRBJ1-6
V: TRBV19

CDR3: CASHSPLGQPYEQYF
DNA: TGTGCCAGCCATTCTCCTTTGGGACAGCCCTACGAGCAGTACTTC
length: 15
D: TRBD1
size: few
J: TRBJ2-7
V: TRBV28